A selection of T cell receptor beta chains follows, all from one sample in a study of shared clonotypes between healthy human individuals. Data came from immunoSEQ multiplex PCR; TCRdb stores just in-frame clones and leaves some out. The table has 2.3 million or so clones, roughly 93% seen once; the top ten hold roughly 0.36%. Sequenced: naive CD4+ T cells from PBMCs. All receptors come from a young man in good health. Some clones in this sample may be carry-over from other donors' samples. The CDR3 runs from the conserved cysteine through the conserved F or W. The D gene is left open where the match is weak. The size field is filled for only some rows; it gives once, few, many or a size class.

>TRBD2|TRBJ2-2|NA|TRBV6-1
TGTGCCAGCAGACCGGGACTAGCAGACGGGGAGCTGTTTTTT
CASRPGLADGELFF
>NA|TRBJ1-4|NA|TRBV6-5
TGTGCCAGCAGCGTGACTCGATCTCCCCCTGAAAAACTGTTTTTT
CASSVTRSPPEKLFF
>NA|TRBJ1-1|NA|TRBV5-3
TGTGCCAGAATTAGACGGGAAGCTTTCTTT
CARIRREAFF
>TRBD1|TRBJ2-2|NA|TRBV5-1
TGCGCCAGCAGCGGGACAGTGAACACCGGGGAGCTGTTTTTT
CASSGTVNTGELFF
>NA|TRBJ1-2|NA|TRBV28
TGTGCCAGCACGGACTACGGGGTTGCTGACTATGGCTACACCTTC
CASTDYGVADYGYTF
>TRBD1|TRBJ2-7|NA|TRBV6-1
TGTGCCAGCAGTGACCTGGGGACAGGGGTGAGCTCCTACGAGCAGTACTTC
CASSDLGTGVSSYEQYF
>NA|TRBJ1-1|NA|TRBV5-5
TGTGCCAGCAGCCTGATGGACAGACTCATGAACACTGAAGCTTTCTTT
CASSLMDRLMNTEAFF
>NA|TRBJ2-1|NA|TRBV18
TGTGCCAGCTCACCGGGGGAGGATGAGCAGTTCTTC
CASSPGEDEQFF
>TRBD2|TRBJ2-3|NA|TRBV5-6
TGTGCCAGCAGCATGACTAGCGGGAGCGGTGATACGCAGTATTTT
CASSMTSGSGDTQYF
>NA|TRBJ1-2|NA|TRBV28
TGTGCCAGCGCCACCCCCGGGACGGTAGGTGGCTACACCTTC
CASATPGTVGGYTF
>NA|TRBJ2-3|NA|TRBV11-2
TGTGCCAGCAGCTTAGGATTAGCGGCTAGCACAGATACGCAGTATTTT
CASSLGLAASTDTQYF
>TRBD2|TRBJ2-4|NA|TRBV5-4
TGTGCCAGCAGCCCCCGGACTAGCGGGAGTTTGGCCAAAAACATTCAGTACTTC
CASSPRTSGSLAKNIQYF
>NA|TRBJ1-4|NA|TRBV5-1
TGCGCCAGCAGCTTGGCCGGGGACGCAACTAATGAAAAACTGTTTTTT
CASSLAGDATNEKLFF
>TRBD1|TRBJ2-1|NA|TRBV15
TGTGCCACCAGCAGGGGACAGGGATGGTCCTACAATGAGCAGTTCTTC
CATSRGQGWSYNEQFF
>NA|TRBJ1-2|NA|TRBV18
TGTGCCAGCTCACCACCAGGTGCTAGGGGAGGTTATGGCTACACCTTC
CASSPPGARGGYGYTF
>TRBD2|TRBJ2-3|NA|TRBV9
TGTGCCAGCAGCGTTAGCGGGGGGAGCACAGATACGCAGTATTTT
CASSVSGGSTDTQYF
>NA|TRBJ2-5|NA|TRBV5-1
TGCGCCAGATACCAAGAGACCCAGTACTTC
CARYQETQYF
>TRBD1|TRBJ1-1|NA|TRBV5-1
TGCGCCAGCAGCCCCGGGACAGGGGGGGGTGAAGCTTTCTTT
CASSPGTGGGEAFF
>TRBD2|TRBJ2-1|NA|TRBV7-9
TGTGCCAGCAGCCCTCGGACTAGCGGGAGGGCCGTTGAGCAGTTCTTC
CASSPRTSGRAVEQFF
>NA|TRBJ2-5|NA|TRBV10-1
TGCGCCAGCAGTGAGCAGCAGCAAGAGACCCAGTACTTC
CASSEQQQETQYF
>TRBD1|TRBJ1-2|NA|TRBV2
TGTGCCAGCAGACCAGACAGGGCCGGCTATGGCTACACCTTC
CASRPDRAGYGYTF
>NA|TRBJ2-3|NA|TRBV10-3
TGTGCCATCAGCCCTAGTCCCGGGACCTACATATCTAGCACAGATACGCAGTATTTT
CAISPSPGTYISSTDTQYF
>NA|TRBJ1-1|NA|TRBV25-1
TGTGCCAGCAGATCTCCCGGGGTGAGCACTGAAGCTTTCTTT
CASRSPGVSTEAFF
>NA|TRBJ1-4|NA|TRBV6-6
TGTGCCATCCAGAGGGGGGATGAAAAACTGTTTTTT
CAIQRGDEKLFF
>NA|TRBJ1-5|once|TRBV10-3
TGTGCCATCAGTGAGGGGGGGACACCTAATCAGCCCCAGCATTTT
CAISEGGTPNQPQHF
>NA|TRBJ2-1|NA|TRBV27
TGTGCCAGCAGGGAGAAGCCAAATGAGCAGTTCTTC
CASREKPNEQFF
>TRBD1|TRBJ2-3|NA|TRBV4-2
TGTGCCAGCAGCCAGGAACCCGCAGGGGGCGCGTATACAGATACGCAGTATTTT
CASSQEPAGGAYTDTQYF
>NA|TRBJ1-1|NA|TRBV4-3
TGCGCCAGCAGCCAAGCCCCAGGGGACATCGTGAGATTAGGGAACTCGAACACTGAAGCTTTCTTT
CASSQAPGDIVRLGNSNTEAFF
>NA|TRBJ1-4|NA|TRBV6-6
TGTGCCAGCAGTCCCCACAGAGCAACTAATGAAAAACTGTTTTTT
CASSPHRATNEKLFF
>NA|TRBJ2-1|once|TRBV6-5
TGTGCCAGCAGCCGATGGCGTAACAATGAGCAGTTCTTC
CASSRWRNNEQFF
>NA|TRBJ1-1|NA|TRBV11-2
TGTGCCAGCAGCTCGATGGGACAGAACACTGAAGCTTTCTTT
CASSSMGQNTEAFF
>NA|TRBJ2-1|NA|TRBV5-1
TGCGCCAGCAGCTTGGCCGGGGCCAATGGATACAATGAGCAGTTCTTC
CASSLAGANGYNEQFF
>NA|TRBJ2-7|NA|TRBV29-1
TGCAGCGTTCAAAAGGGATCTTACGAGCAGTACTTC
CSVQKGSYEQYF
>NA|TRBJ1-1|NA|TRBV30
TGTGCCTGGAGTGTAGGGGAGAGGACTGAAGCTTTCTTT
CAWSVGERTEAFF
>TRBD1|TRBJ1-1|NA|TRBV18
TGTGCCAGCTCCCCCAGGGGGACAGGGGATGCTGAAGCTTTCTTT
CASSPRGTGDAEAFF
>TRBD1|TRBJ2-7|NA|TRBV2
TGTGCCAGCAAGGACCAGGGACAGGGGATCCTCGAGCAGTACTTC
CASKDQGQGILEQYF
>TRBD1|TRBJ2-1|NA|TRBV18
TGTGCCAGCTCACCACAGAACAGGGGGCGCCCCTACAATGAGCAGTTCTTC
CASSPQNRGRPYNEQFF
>NA|TRBJ2-3|NA|TRBV7-3
TGTGGAAGGGGCTGGAGCACAGATACGCAGTATTTT
CGRGWSTDTQYF
>NA|TRBJ2-3|NA|TRBV28
TGTGCCAGCAGTTCCCTAGAGGATACGCAGTATTTT
CASSSLEDTQYF
>NA|TRBJ1-6|NA|TRBV5-1
TGCGCCAGCAGCTTGGAGGCTGTTGGCAATTCACCCCTCCACTTT
CASSLEAVGNSPLHF
>NA|TRBJ2-5|NA|TRBV28
TGTGCCAGCAGTTTAATGGGTCCGACAGGAAGCAATCAAGAGACCCAGTACTTC
CASSLMGPTGSNQETQYF
>NA|TRBJ1-1|NA|TRBV27
TGTGCCAGCAGTTCCCCCAAAAACACTGAAGCTTTCTTT
CASSSPKNTEAFF
>NA|TRBJ1-2|NA|TRBV19
TGTGCCAGTATTCCCGGAACTAACTATGGCTACACCTTC
CASIPGTNYGYTF
>TRBD1|TRBJ1-5|NA|TRBV5-8
TGTGCCAGCAGCTTTAGGACAGGGGGCAGGAGGAGCAATCAGCCCCAGCATTTT
CASSFRTGGRRSNQPQHF
>TRBD2|TRBJ2-5|NA|TRBV6-6
TGTGCCAGCAGTTACTCAATAGCGGGAGGGGGAGAGACCCAGTACTTC
CASSYSIAGGGETQYF
>NA|TRBJ1-2|NA|TRBV5-8
TGTGCCAGCAGCCTGGGCGCGTATGGCTACACCTTC
CASSLGAYGYTF